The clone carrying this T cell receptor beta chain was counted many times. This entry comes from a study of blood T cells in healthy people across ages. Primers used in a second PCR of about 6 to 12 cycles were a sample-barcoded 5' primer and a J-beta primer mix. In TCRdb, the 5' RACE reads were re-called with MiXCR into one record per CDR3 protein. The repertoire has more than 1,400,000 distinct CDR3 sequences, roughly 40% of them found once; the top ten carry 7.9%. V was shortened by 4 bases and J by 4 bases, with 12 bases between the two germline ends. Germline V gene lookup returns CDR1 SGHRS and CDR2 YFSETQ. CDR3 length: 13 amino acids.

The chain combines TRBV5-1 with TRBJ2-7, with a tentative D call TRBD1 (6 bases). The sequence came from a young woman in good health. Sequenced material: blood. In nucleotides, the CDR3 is TGCGCCAGCAGCCCTGGGGACATATACGAGCAGTACTTC. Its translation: CASSPGDIYEQYF.